Reported below is one T cell receptor (beta chain). What it binds is not known. This record belongs to a study of beta chain features in type 1 diabetes. V was pared by 7 bases and J by 3 bases, with 7 bases between. The CDR3 length is 12 residues. Germline CDR1 and CDR2: MDHEN and SYDVKM. By way of CD45RO/CCR7/CD25/CD127/CD95/CD27, the CD4+ regulatory, stem cell-like memory, central memory and naive cells were sorted. Every isolated RNA sample was fully reverse transcribed, so sequencing captured expressed TCRB transcripts. Profiled with immunoSEQ multiplex PCR; TCRdb holds only in-frame clones, not every one. The table records roughly 700,000 clones, under 15% of them present only once. Broader study findings: Insertions were fewer and deletions more numerous at VDJ junctions in type 1 diabetes patients. Type 1 diabetes patients had TCRB CDR3s that were shorter (moderately but significantly so) in all four CD4+ subsets.

The rearrangement joins TRBV28 to TRBJ1-5; tentatively, D is TRBD1 (6 bases). The clonotype comes from a man younger than 30 with type 1 diabetes. The material sequenced was naive CD4+ T cells from blood. The CDR3 spells CASNRVNQPQHF. CDR3 DNA: TGTGCCAGCAACAGGGTCAATCAGCCCCAGCATTTT.